The clone carrying this TCR beta chain was detected ten times or more. The data are from a study of spatial heterogeneity in lung cancer. Using its own MiXCR run on the 5' RACE reads, TCRdb lists one record per CDR3 protein. The profile shows tens of thousands of distinct CDR3 sequences, 3.5% to 5.5% of them singletons. As for time point: sample taken at primary tumor resection. Tumor, nontumor lung or frozen PBMC supplied whole RNA, sequenced without sorting. Trimming removed 1 base at V and 4 bases at J, with 11 bases between. The germline V gene encodes CDR1 SEHNR and CDR2 FQNEAQ (reference sequence). This CDR3 is 14 amino acids long.

The sample consisted of PBMCs, taken at surgery. This TCR derives from a male donor with early-stage non-small cell lung cancer. The chain combines TRBV7-9 with TRBJ2-7, with D uncertain. CDR3 amino acids: CASSLGDWSYEQYF. In nucleotides, the CDR3 is TGTGCCAGCAGCTTAGGAGACTGGAGTTACGAGCAGTACTTC.